This TCR beta chain was sequenced in a study of cytotoxic CD8 clonotypes in ibrutinib-treated CLL. Here immunoSEQ multiplex PCR was the method, and the copy in TCRdb shows in-frame clones only, minus some. The table records fewer than 40,000 clones, about 70% of them present only once. Trimming took 0 bases from V and 5 from J; bases not matched to a gene: 9. Germline loops: CDR1 SGHDN, CDR2 FVKESK. The CDR3 is made up of 17 amino acids. The V call is TRBV14, the J call TRBJ2-7, with 11 bases lining up with TRBD2. The receptor was derived from a human donor with chronic lymphocytic leukemia. The sequenced sample was PBMCs, obtained at disease progression, from a patient treated with ibrutinib. CDR3: CASSQEGLAASPHEQYF. The CDR3 bases are TGTGCCAGCAGCCAAGAGGGACTAGCGGCTTCGCCCCACGAGCAGTACTTC.